This entry lists 20 T cell receptor beta chains sequenced from one sample in a study of beta chain features in type 1 diabetes. Since all of the isolated RNA was reverse transcribed, expressed TCRB transcripts were what got sequenced. Repertoires were generated with immunoSEQ multiplex PCR, while TCRdb's copy carries only in-frame clones and drops some. The sample consists of around 300,000 clones, approximately 11% of them appearing once. Material for sequencing was naive CD4+ T cells from blood. The receptor source for this set is a woman between 25 and 40 years old in good health.

This chain's CDR3 is CASSPTQGSGANVLTF. The CDR3 coding sequence is TGTGCCAGCTCACCAACACAGGGATCTGGGGCCAACGTCCTGACTTTC. The chain carries TRBV18 and TRBJ2-6; perhaps TRBD1 as D (6 bases). V was trimmed by 2 bases and J by 1 base, leaving 9 bases between them. Germline CDR1 reads KGHSH; CDR2 reads LQKENI. The CDR3 totals 16 residues. The whole variable domain, filled in from reference TRBV18 and TRBJ2-6, reads NAGVMQNPRHLVRRRGQEARLRCSPMKGHSHVYWYRQLPEEGLKFMVYLQKENIIDESGMPKERFSAEFPKEGPSILRIQQVVRGDSAAYFCASSPTQGSGANVLTFGAGSRLTVL.

The chain is built from TRBV9 and TRBJ2-1; D is uncertain. Deletions cut 0 bases from V and 0 bases from J, with 7 bases between. CDR3 length: 15 residues. Germline values: CDR1 SGDLS, CDR2 YYNGEE. DNA for the CDR3: TGTGCCAGCAGCGTAGCTCTAAGCTCCTACAATGAGCAGTTCTTC. It codes for CASSVALSSYNEQFF.

This chain links TRBV21-1 with TRBJ1-2; the table calls TRBD1, which could not be checked here. TRBV21-1 is a pseudogene segment. This CDR3 has 14 residues. CDR3 amino acids: CASSSDRAKYGYTF. The CDR3 DNA reads TGTGCCAGCAGCTCGGACAGGGCCAAATATGGCTACACCTTC.

In regard to this clone: The sample has other DNA sequences that encode this CDR3 too. The chain links TRBV27 to TRBJ1-1; a possible D gene is TRBD1 (6 bases). The CDR3 consists of 14 residues. The V end was cut by 2 bases, the J end by 0 bases, with 7 bases between. Germline assignment: CDR1 MNHEY and CDR2 SMNVEV (reference sequence). CDR3 residues: CASSLDRLNTEAFF. The CDR3 DNA follows: TGTGCCAGCAGTTTAGACAGGTTGAACACTGAAGCTTTCTTT.

This clone was counted between two and nine times. This chain uses TRBV6-1 with TRBJ2-1; TRBD1 might be the D (6 bases). Germline-derived CDR1 and CDR2 are MNHNS and SASEGT. The ends were cut back, 8 bases at V and 1 base at J, with 15 bases in the middle. The CDR3 loop spans 15 amino acids. The CDR3 region has the DNA TGTGCCAGCCGCAACAGGGACGGGTCCTACAATGAGCAGTTCTTC. This codes for CASRNRDGSYNEQFF.

This clone came up a few times. The rearrangement uses TRBV4-3 and TRBJ2-2; 8 bases are a match to TRBD2. CDR3 length: 16 amino acids. Germline CDR1 LGHNA, CDR2 YSLEER. V shed 4 bases and J 2 bases; nucleotides not matched to a gene: 6. Here the CDR3 DNA reads TGCGCCAGCAGCCCGGGAGGGGCCAGTAACACCGGGGAGCTGTTTTTT. Its protein product is CASSPGGASNTGELFF.

This clone was counted a few times. The chain links TRBV28 to TRBJ2-5; 10 nucleotides match TRBD1. The V gene's germline CDR1 is MDHEN and CDR2 SYDVKM. V dropped 4 bases and J dropped 3; count of bases not matched to a gene: 2. The CDR3 consists of 14 residues. CDR3 DNA: TGTGCCAGCAGTTCCGGGACAGGGGAAGAGACCCAGTACTTC. It is translated as CASSSGTGEETQYF.

Only a few counts were recorded for this clone. V usage is TRBV2 and J usage is TRBJ2-7; D unresolved. Germline V lookup: CDR1 SNHLY, CDR2 FYNNEI. V was shortened by 6 bases and J by 4 bases, with 7 bases between the two germline ends. CDR3 size: 11 residues. CDR3 DNA: TGTGCCAGCAGGACTTCGTACGAGCAGTACTTC. The encoded protein is CASRTSYEQYF.

The gene calls are TRBV28 and TRBJ2-7; 10 positions agree with TRBD1. CDR1 and CDR2 from the germline V gene are MDHEN and SYDVKM. V trimming: 2 bases; J trimming: 2 bases; junction bases outside the gene matches: 3. This CDR3 has 15 residues. The CDR3 DNA reads TGTGCCAGCAGTTTAGAGGGACAGGGGACCTACGAGCAGTACTTC. It codes for CASSLEGQGTYEQYF.

The gene calls are TRBV30 and TRBJ1-5, with TRBD1 as a possible D gene (5 bases). The CDR3 extends over 13 amino acids. V dropped 0 bases and J dropped 6 bases, with 9 bases sitting between them. Germline V lookup: CDR1 GTSNPN, CDR2 SVGIG (reference sequence). This CDR3 reads CAWSVGQSQPQHF. The CDR3 coding sequence is TGTGCCTGGAGTGTGGGGCAAAGTCAGCCCCAGCATTTT. Based on the CDR3 plus reference TRBV30 and TRBJ1-5, the full variable domain is SQTIHQWPATLVQPVGSPLSLECTVEGTSNPNLYWYRQAAGRGLQLLFYSVGIGQISSEVPQNLSASRPQDRQFILSSKKLLLSDSGFYLCAWSVGQSQPQHFGDGTRLSIL.

CDR3 sequence: CASLGLGGYNEQFF. CDR3 DNA: TGTGCCAGTCTGGGACTAGGGGGATACAATGAGCAGTTCTTC. The chain couples TRBV19 to TRBJ2-1; 8 bases match TRBD2. This CDR3 comprises 14 residues. CDR1 LNHDA and CDR2 SQIVND come from the germline V gene (reference sequence). V was pared by 8 bases and J by 4 bases, with 7 bases of the junction left unmatched.

The chain carries TRBV28 and TRBJ1-4, with no clear D. The CDR3 consists of 14 residues. In germline, CDR1 is MDHEN, CDR2 SYDVKM. Trimming took 7 bases from V and 0 from J, leaving 9 bases between them. This CDR3 reads CASTRLATNEKLFF. In DNA, the CDR3 is TGTGCCAGCACGAGGCTTGCAACTAATGAAAAACTGTTTTTT. Variable domain in full (rest from reference TRBV28 and TRBJ1-4): DVKVTQSSRYLVKRTGEKVFLECVQDMDHENMFWYRQDPGLGLRLIYFSYDVKMKEKGDIPEGYSVSREKKERFSLILESASTNQTSMYLCASTRLATNEKLFFGSGTQLSVL.

This clone was recorded a few times. The J gene is TRBJ2-6, the V gene TRBV5-1; TRBD1 might be the D (7 bases). The CDR3 extends over 19 amino acids. Trimming removed 6 bases at V and 1 base at J, with 23 bases between. Germline CDR1 SGHRS, CDR2 YFSETQ. DNA for the CDR3: TGCGCCAGCACCCATCAGGGGGGACAGCGGTCATCTGGGGCCAACGTCCTGACTTTC. It yields the protein CASTHQGGQRSSGANVLTF. The full variable domain, completed using reference TRBV5-1 and TRBJ2-6, is KAGVTQTPRYLIKTRGQQVTLSCSPISGHRSVSWYQQTPGQGLQFLFEYFSETQRNKGNFPGRFSGRQFSNSRSEMNVSTLELGDSALYLCASTHQGGQRSSGANVLTFGAGSRLTVL.

The V call is TRBV5-4, the J call TRBJ2-3; 7 bases match TRBD2. Germline CDR1 is SGHNT and CDR2 is YYREEE (reference sequence). CDR3 length: 14 residues. V lost 3 bases to trimming and J lost 2 bases; unmatched junction nucleotides: 3. This CDR3 reads CASSWGTNTDTQYF. DNA for the CDR3: TGTGCCAGCAGCTGGGGGACTAACACAGATACGCAGTATTTT.

This clone was counted only a few times. The rearrangement joins TRBV4-1 to TRBJ1-4; D is perhaps TRBD1 (6 bases). From germline, CDR1 is MGHRA and CDR2 YSYEKL. The CDR3 loop spans 16 amino acids. Trimming took off 0 bases at V and 10 bases at J, with 18 bases between the two ends. CDR3 coding DNA: TGCGCCAGCAGCCAAGATAAGTGGTCAGGGGCAGGAAAACTGTTTTTT. Translating gives CASSQDKWSGAGKLFF.

The chain couples TRBV18 to TRBJ2-5; D unclear. In germline, CDR1 is KGHSH, CDR2 LQKENI. CDR3 length equals 15 residues. V was cut by 6 bases and J by 2 bases, with 16 bases left in between. CDR3 sequence: CASSTTHARQETQYF. The DNA of the CDR3 is TGTGCCAGCTCCACCACCCATGCCAGACAAGAGACCCAGTACTTC. The full variable domain, completed using reference TRBV18 and TRBJ2-5, is NAGVMQNPRHLVRRRGQEARLRCSPMKGHSHVYWYRQLPEEGLKFMVYLQKENIIDESGMPKERFSAEFPKEGPSILRIQQVVRGDSAAYFCASSTTHARQETQYFGPGTRLLVL.

J is TRBJ1-5 and V is TRBV5-6; TRBD1 might be the D (5 bases). CDR1 and CDR2 from the germline V gene are SGHDT and YYEEEE. The CDR3 runs 14 residues. Deletions cut 1 base from V and 8 bases from J, with 13 bases between. The CDR3 DNA sequence: TGTGCCAGCAGCTTGAGACAGCGACTGAAGCCCCAGCATTTT. This encodes CASSLRQRLKPQHF.

The chain links TRBV28 to TRBJ2-7; 12 positions agree with TRBD1. Germline V gene lookup returns CDR1 MDHEN and CDR2 SYDVKM. CDR3 length: 14 amino acids. Losses at the gene ends were 6 bases for V and 6 bases for J; bases not matched to a gene: 6. CDR3 in amino acids: CASRPGQGAREQYF. The CDR3 nucleotides are TGTGCCAGCAGACCGGGACAGGGGGCGCGCGAGCAGTACTTC.

Only a few counts were recorded for this clone. The chain recombines TRBV7-9 with TRBJ2-7, with 8 bases fitting TRBD1. This CDR3 comprises 12 residues. The junction had 6 bases not matched to a gene; V was cut back by 3 bases and J by 11 bases. The germline V gene has CDR1 SEHNR and CDR2 FQNEAQ (reference sequence). CDR3 loop: CASSFSGTGEYF. The CDR3 DNA follows: TGTGCCAGCAGCTTCTCCGGGACAGGCGAGTACTTC.

This clone showed up just a few times. The chain couples TRBV28 to TRBJ2-2; 7 bases match TRBD2. V trimming: 2 bases; J trimming: 4 bases; junction bases outside the gene matches: 4. The CDR3 consists of 15 residues. Germline loops: CDR1 MDHEN, CDR2 SYDVKM. Written as DNA, the CDR3 is TGTGCCAGCAGTTTAGCGGGAGAGGGCACCGGGGAGCTGTTTTTT. This gives the protein CASSLAGEGTGELFF. The complete variable domain, with remaining parts taken from reference TRBV28 and TRBJ2-2, reads DVKVTQSSRYLVKRTGEKVFLECVQDMDHENMFWYRQDPGLGLRLIYFSYDVKMKEKGDIPEGYSVSREKKERFSLILESASTNQTSMYLCASSLAGEGTGELFFGEGSRLTVL.